This T cell receptor (beta chain) was sequenced for a study of CD8 T cells in Susac syndrome. It was with random hexamers that about 0.45 to 1 ug RNA was reverse transcribed. Amplification of TCR beta CDR3 spanned 54 Vbeta and 13 Jbeta via immunoSEQ multiplex PCR. TCRdb re-called the immunoSEQ multiplex PCR reads through MiXCR, storing one row per CDR3 protein. This table holds 200,000 to 300,000 distinct CDR3 sequences, around 93% found once. CDR1 is SGHVS and CDR2 is FQNEAQ in the germline V gene. The CDR3 loop spans 14 amino acids. With 5 bases clipped from V and 6 bases from J, the junction kept 7 bases outside the gene matches. In blood CD8+ and CD4+ T cells, TCR beta underwent sequencing. Bulk CD8+ and CD4+ cells came from magnetic negative isolation; CD8+ TEMRA by FACS.

The chain carries TRBV7-8 and TRBJ2-7, with TRBD2 identical over 10 bases. Sequencing was performed on CD4+ T cells from PBMCs. The TCR was taken from a human donor with multiple sclerosis. For the CDR3, the DNA is TGTGCCAGCAGCCCGTTAGCGGGAGGCGGCGAGCAGTACGTC. Translated, it gives CASSPLAGGGEQYV.